A selection of T cell receptor beta chains follows, all from one sample in a study of T cells after yellow fever vaccination. TCRdb reprocessed the 5' RACE reads with MiXCR, giving one entry per CDR3 protein. The sample includes some 120,000 distinct CDR3 sequences, 13% to 15% of them seen just once. The sequences come from CD8+ T cells sorted from PBMCs, collected 5 days after the yellow fever booster vaccination. The receptors come from a man younger than 35 who received the YFV17D yellow fever vaccine. The CDR3 runs from the conserved cysteine through the conserved F or W. The D gene is left open where the match is weak. Not all rows give a size; the values are once, few, many and, for expanded clones, a class.

cdr3_nt	cdr3_aa	v_call	j_call	d_call	cdr3_length	clone_size
TGTGCGAGCCGTTCGACAGGGCATGAGCAGTTCTTC	CASRSTGHEQFF	TRBV12-3/TRBV12-4	TRBJ2-1	TRBD1	12	-
TGCGCCAGCAGCCGGGAAGACAGGGCGGGCAATCAGCCCCAGCATTTT	CASSREDRAGNQPQHF	TRBV4-1	TRBJ1-5	TRBD1	16	-
TGTGCCACCAGTGATAGGGGACAGTTAGGCAATCAGCCCCAGCATTTT	CATSDRGQLGNQPQHF	TRBV24-1	TRBJ1-5	TRBD1	16	few
TGTGCCAGCAGCCCCGGGGCGTTAGGGGCCAACGTCCTGACTTTC	CASSPGALGANVLTF	TRBV7-2	TRBJ2-6	-	15	few
TGTGCCAGCAGTAGGACAGGGGGCGCCGAGCAGTACTTC	CASSRTGGAEQYF	TRBV12-3/TRBV12-4	TRBJ2-7	TRBD1	13	-
TGTGCCAGCAGCTTCACAAATTACAATGAGCAGTTCTTC	CASSFTNYNEQFF	TRBV5-6	TRBJ2-1	-	13	-
TGTGCCAGCAGCTTAGTCAGGGGGCAAATGGCGGGGGAGCTGTTTTTT	CASSLVRGQMAGELFF	TRBV7-6	TRBJ2-2	TRBD1	16	few
TGCGCCAGCAGCCCCGGGACGGCTGGAAACACCATATATTTT	CASSPGTAGNTIYF	TRBV5-1	TRBJ1-3	-	14	-
TGTGCCAGCAGCTTAGAGTCCACAGCCACCTACGAGCAGTACTTC	CASSLESTATYEQYF	TRBV7-6	TRBJ2-7	-	15	-
TGCAGTGCCCCCAACCCAGTGGACTACAATGAGCAGTTCTTC	CSAPNPVDYNEQFF	TRBV20-1	TRBJ2-1	-	14	few
TGTGCCAGCAGCCGGACAGGGGGCGATAATCAGCCCCAGCATTTT	CASSRTGGDNQPQHF	TRBV12-3/TRBV12-4	TRBJ1-5	TRBD1	15	few
TGTGCCAGCAGCTTAGACGCTGGCAGGTCGAGCTCCTACGAGCAGTACTTC	CASSLDAGRSSSYEQYF	TRBV7-9	TRBJ2-7	-	17	-
TGCGCCAGCAGCCTCGACAGCAATCAGCCCCAGCATTTT	CASSLDSNQPQHF	TRBV4-1	TRBJ1-5	-	13	many
TGTGCCAGCAGCTTAATAGCACCGGGCCAGGGGGTACAAGAGACCCAGTACTTC	CASSLIAPGQGVQETQYF	TRBV11-2	TRBJ2-5	TRBD1	18	-
TGTGCCAGCCTAGGGGGGAACAATCAGCCCCAGCATTTT	CASLGGNNQPQHF	TRBV19	TRBJ1-5	-	13	few
TGTGCCAGCAGCCGAGTTGAGGCGAACACCGGGGAGCTGTTTTTT	CASSRVEANTGELFF	TRBV5-6	TRBJ2-2	-	15	few
TGCAGTGCTAGACCCGGGACAGGGCATCGGGAGCAGTACTTC	CSARPGTGHREQYF	TRBV20-1	TRBJ2-7	TRBD1	14	many
TGTGCCAGCAGTCCAAATTCAGGTTCCGGAAACACCATATATTTT	CASSPNSGSGNTIYF	TRBV27	TRBJ1-3	-	15	-
TGCGCCAGCAACCCCTGGCAGGGGACCGGGGAGCTGTTTTTT	CASNPWQGTGELFF	TRBV4-1	TRBJ2-2	-	14	-
TGTGCCAGCACGTCTACAGACTCTGGAAACACCATATATTTT	CASTSTDSGNTIYF	TRBV6-5	TRBJ1-3	-	14	-
TGTGCCAGCAGCTCGGTAGGGCAGGGCCAGGAGACCCAGTACTTC	CASSSVGQGQETQYF	TRBV7-9	TRBJ2-5	-	15	-
TGTGCCAGCAGCCAAGAAAGATGGCGGGGGGGAAACACAGATACGCAGTATTTT	CASSQERWRGGNTDTQYF	TRBV4-2	TRBJ2-3	TRBD2	18	-
TGTGCCAGCAGCGTCCCGGGGGTGGGCAGTAACACTGAAGCTTTCTTT	CASSVPGVGSNTEAFF	TRBV5-4	TRBJ1-1	-	16	few
TGTGCCAGCAGCCGGACAGGGGGGGCCGGGGAGCTGTTTTTT	CASSRTGGAGELFF	TRBV3-1	TRBJ2-2	TRBD1	14	many
TGCGCCAGCAGCCAAGCGTTTAACACTGAAGCTTTCTTT	CASSQAFNTEAFF	TRBV4-1	TRBJ1-1	-	13	few
TGCAGTGCTAGAGCCCTCGAGGACTTTCCCGAGCAGTACTTC	CSARALEDFPEQYF	TRBV20-1	TRBJ2-7	-	14	few
TGTGCCAGCAGTTACTCGGAGGGGGCGCGGGGAAACACCATATATTTT	CASSYSEGARGNTIYF	TRBV6-5	TRBJ1-3	TRBD1	16	-
TGTGCCAGCAGCTTTAACACAGGGGGCTACGAGCAGTACTTC	CASSFNTGGYEQYF	TRBV5-5	TRBJ2-7	TRBD1	14	-
TGTGCCAGCAGCCAAAGCCCGTGGGATGCGGGAGACACTGAAGCTTTCTTT	CASSQSPWDAGDTEAFF	TRBV3-1	TRBJ1-1	-	17	-
TGTGCCAGCACCGGGGGAGGGTGGCCCAGCAATCAGCCCCAGCATTTT	CASTGGGWPSNQPQHF	TRBV12-3/TRBV12-4	TRBJ1-5	-	16	-
TGTGCCAGCAGTTACGCCAGGGCGGGCGAAAAACTGTTTTTT	CASSYARAGEKLFF	TRBV6-7	TRBJ1-4	-	14	-
TGTGCCAGCAGGCGGGGGGCTACTGAAGCTTTCTTT	CASRRGATEAFF	TRBV6-1	TRBJ1-1	-	12	few
TGTGCCACCAGTAGGGACACTGACACCGGGGAGCTGTTTTTT	CATSRDTDTGELFF	TRBV24-1	TRBJ2-2	-	14	many
TGCGCCAGCAGCCAATGGCACTCAAACAGCGAAAACATTCAGTACTTC	CASSQWHSNSENIQYF	TRBV4-1	TRBJ2-4	-	16	-
TGTGCCAGCACCCCCGGGGAGGGCTACACCTTC	CASTPGEGYTF	TRBV6-6	TRBJ1-2	-	11	-
TGTGCCAGCAGTTACGGAGGGAAACAGCCCCAGCATTTT	CASSYGGKQPQHF	TRBV6-5	TRBJ1-5	-	13	-
TGTGCCACCTTGACGGGACCGATCGACACCATATATTTT	CATLTGPIDTIYF	TRBV10-3	TRBJ1-3	-	13	few
TGTGCCAGCAGCCCCGGCAGTGTCTATGGCTACACCTTC	CASSPGSVYGYTF	TRBV9	TRBJ1-2	-	13	-
TGTGCCATCAGGATTTCGGGGGGGCTCGGCTCCTACGAGCAGTACTTC	CAIRISGGLGSYEQYF	TRBV10-3	TRBJ2-7	TRBD2	16	few
TGTGCCAGCAGTTTGGCCGGGACTAGCTCCTACAATGAGCAGTTCTTC	CASSLAGTSSYNEQFF	TRBV27	TRBJ2-1	TRBD2	16	few
TGTGCCAGCAGTTACGGACTAGTAGGCGAGCAGTACTTC	CASSYGLVGEQYF	TRBV6-6	TRBJ2-7	TRBD2	13	few
TGTGCCACCAGCAAAAGGGGACAGGTCTATGGCTACACCTTC	CATSKRGQVYGYTF	TRBV15	TRBJ1-2	TRBD1	14	many
TGTGCCAGCAGCGCGGGGGGAAACTATGGCTACACCTTC	CASSAGGNYGYTF	TRBV9	TRBJ1-2	-	13	few
TGTGCCAGCAGCTTAGCCCCACCGGCGGGGGGTGCAGATACGCAGTATTTT	CASSLAPPAGGADTQYF	TRBV7-6	TRBJ2-3	TRBD2	17	-
TGTGCCAGCAGCCGCCGACTAGCGGCTAGCACAGATACGCAGTATTTT	CASSRRLAASTDTQYF	TRBV7-2	TRBJ2-3	TRBD2	16	few
TGCGCCAGCAGCCAACTTCGGCGAGGACTAGCTGCCGGGGAGCTGTTTTTT	CASSQLRRGLAAGELFF	TRBV4-1	TRBJ2-2	TRBD2	17	many
TGTGCTAGTGGTTTGGACCCCGACAGGGGGCAAACCGGGGAGCTGTTTTTT	CASGLDPDRGQTGELFF	TRBV12-5	TRBJ2-2	TRBD1	17	few
TGTGCCAGCAGTACCCGGGACAGAGCTTCCTACGAGCAGTACTTC	CASSTRDRASYEQYF	TRBV12-3/TRBV12-4	TRBJ2-7	TRBD1	15	few
TGTGCCAGCAGCCAAGTTATATCGACATTGGAAGAGACCCAGTACTTC	CASSQVISTLEETQYF	TRBV3-1	TRBJ2-5	-	16	few
TGTGCCAGCAGCTTATCGACAGGGCTCTCCTACGAGCAGTACTTC	CASSLSTGLSYEQYF	TRBV7-9	TRBJ2-7	TRBD1	15	many
TGTGCCAGCAGCGTGGACAGGGGCTCCTACGAGCAGTACTTC	CASSVDRGSYEQYF	TRBV9	TRBJ2-7	TRBD1	14	few
TGTGCCAGCAGCGTAGCGGGACTAGCGGGGGAAGGTGAGCAGTTCTTC	CASSVAGLAGEGEQFF	TRBV9	TRBJ2-1	TRBD2	16	few